This T cell receptor beta chain was obtained from a study of graft-versus-host responses after intestinal transplantation. Trimming cost V 1 base and J 2 bases, with 6 bases left between them. From germline, CDR1 is SNHLY and CDR2 FYNNEI. CDR3 size: 14 residues. The data were produced by immunoSEQ multiplex PCR, yet TCRdb's version contains in-frame clones alone and is incomplete. The top ten clones hold 51% of a sample with more than 15,000 clones, roughly 86% of them seen once. The sequencing here drew on bone marrow, taken approximately 120 days after transplant. This TCR came from a human patient who received an intestinal transplant, so some T cells may come from the graft donor. The chain recombines TRBV2 with TRBJ1-5, with D possibly TRBD1 on 6 matching bases. The CDR3 DNA reads TGTGCCAGCAGTGAAGACAGGGGCAATCAGCCCCAGCATTTT. Translated: CASSEDRGNQPQHF.